This is a list of T cell receptor beta chains from one sample in a study of cytomegalovirus exposure and HLA in healthy donors. The protocol was immunoSEQ multiplex PCR, while the TCRdb copy is restricted to in-frame clones and leaves out a portion. Of a few hundred thousand clones in the sample, around 90% were seen once. Sequencing was done on a sample of PBMCs. Every receptor here comes from a girl aged 2 to 9 in good health and CMV-seronegative. Each CDR3 is given with its conserved first and last residue. D genes are given only for firm matches. Not every row has a clone size; where given, it reads once, few, many or a size class.

v_gene	j_gene	d_gene	abundance	CDR3aa	CDR3nt
TRBV29-1	TRBJ1-2	TRBD1	NA	CSVGGQGHYGYTF	TGCAGCGTGGGAGGACAGGGACACTATGGCTACACCTTC
TRBV19	TRBJ2-1	TRBD2	NA	CASSASGGVYNEQFF	TGTGCCAGTAGTGCTAGCGGGGGGGTCTACAATGAGCAGTTCTTC
TRBV15	TRBJ2-7	NA	NA	CATSRDGADYEQYF	TGTGCCACCAGCAGAGATGGGGCAGACTACGAGCAGTACTTC
TRBV28	TRBJ2-7	NA	NA	CASSSSGGPTYEQYF	TGTGCCAGCAGTTCGTCCGGGGGGCCAACCTACGAGCAGTACTTC
TRBV19	TRBJ2-1	TRBD2	NA	CASSIDLAGAYNEQFF	TGTGCCAGTAGTATAGACCTAGCGGGGGCCTACAATGAGCAGTTCTTC
TRBV27	TRBJ2-7	NA	NA	CASSLGPGKIYEQYF	TGTGCCAGCAGCCTAGGTCCAGGGAAGATATACGAGCAGTACTTC
TRBV7-8	TRBJ1-5	NA	NA	CASSARGSNQPQHF	TGTGCCAGCAGCGCCAGGGGCAGCAATCAGCCCCAGCATTTT
TRBV6-1	TRBJ2-5	TRBD1	NA	CASSAGQGAIRETQYF	TGTGCCAGCAGTGCTGGACAGGGGGCGATTCGAGAGACCCAGTACTTC
TRBV6-5	TRBJ2-1	TRBD1	NA	CASSYSRDRGYEQFF	TGTGCCAGCAGTTACTCCAGGGACAGGGGTTATGAGCAGTTCTTC
TRBV28	TRBJ1-6	NA	NA	CASSFNPFTHSPLHF	TGTGCCAGCAGTTTTAACCCTTTCACTCATTCACCCCTCCACTTT
TRBV2	TRBJ2-3	TRBD2	NA	CASRSGTSESDTQYF	TGTGCCAGCAGGTCCGGGACTAGCGAATCGGATACGCAGTATTTT
TRBV19	TRBJ1-1	NA	NA	CASSTEALTEAFF	TGTGCCAGTAGTACAGAAGCGTTGACTGAAGCTTTCTTT
TRBV10-2	TRBJ1-1	NA	NA	CASSPGQRENTEAFF	TGCGCCAGCAGTCCTGGACAGCGCGAGAACACTGAAGCTTTCTTT
TRBV19	TRBJ1-5	TRBD1	once	CASSPTGFNQPQHF	TGTGCCAGTAGTCCGACAGGGTTCAATCAGCCCCAGCATTTT
TRBV27	TRBJ2-7	NA	NA	CASRDGSHGYEQYF	TGTGCCAGCAGGGACGGGAGCCACGGATACGAGCAGTACTTC
TRBV7-8	TRBJ1-5	TRBD1	NA	CASSSSGTANNQPQHF	TGTGCCAGCAGCTCATCCGGGACAGCCAACAATCAGCCCCAGCATTTT
TRBV28	TRBJ2-7	NA	NA	CASSPSSEQYF	TGTGCCAGCAGTCCTAGCTCTGAGCAGTACTTC
TRBV19	TRBJ1-1	TRBD1	NA	CASIRTGNAEAFF	TGTGCCAGTATAAGGACAGGGAACGCTGAAGCTTTCTTT
TRBV25-1	TRBJ2-1	TRBD2	NA	CASSEGSGRYNEQFF	TGTGCCAGCAGTGAGGGTAGCGGGAGATACAATGAGCAGTTCTTC
TRBV19	TRBJ2-3	NA	NA	CASSIAAVDTDTQYF	TGTGCCAGTAGTATAGCAGCGGTCGACACAGATACGCAGTATTTT
TRBV29-1	TRBJ2-3	NA	NA	CSVEVAISTDTQYF	TGCAGCGTTGAAGTAGCGATTAGCACAGATACGCAGTATTTT
TRBV27	TRBJ2-3	NA	NA	CASSFTGRVPDTQYF	TGTGCCAGCAGTTTTACCGGGAGAGTACCAGATACGCAGTATTTT
TRBV15	TRBJ2-4	TRBD1	NA	CATSRGPGQAPKNIQYF	TGTGCCACCAGCAGAGGCCCGGGACAGGCCCCCAAAAACATTCAGTACTTC
TRBV6-6	TRBJ2-1	NA	NA	CASSYSSNEQFF	TGTGCCAGCAGTTACTCGAGCAATGAGCAGTTCTTC
TRBV7-2	TRBJ2-7	NA	NA	CASSLRSDEQYF	TGTGCCAGCAGCTTAAGGAGCGACGAGCAGTACTTC
TRBV4-2	TRBJ1-1	NA	NA	CASSPGTRNTEAFF	TGTGCCAGCAGCCCGGGGACACGGAACACTGAAGCTTTCTTT
TRBV6-5	TRBJ2-6	NA	NA	CASSYFNSGANVLTF	TGTGCCAGCAGTTACTTCAACTCTGGGGCCAACGTCCTGACTTTC
TRBV6-5	TRBJ1-1	NA	NA	CASSYEQGKNTEAFF	TGTGCCAGCAGTTACGAACAGGGAAAGAACACTGAAGCTTTCTTT
TRBV10-2	TRBJ2-3	NA	NA	CASSYGTLATDTQYF	TGCGCCAGCAGCTACGGGACTCTAGCCACAGATACGCAGTATTTT